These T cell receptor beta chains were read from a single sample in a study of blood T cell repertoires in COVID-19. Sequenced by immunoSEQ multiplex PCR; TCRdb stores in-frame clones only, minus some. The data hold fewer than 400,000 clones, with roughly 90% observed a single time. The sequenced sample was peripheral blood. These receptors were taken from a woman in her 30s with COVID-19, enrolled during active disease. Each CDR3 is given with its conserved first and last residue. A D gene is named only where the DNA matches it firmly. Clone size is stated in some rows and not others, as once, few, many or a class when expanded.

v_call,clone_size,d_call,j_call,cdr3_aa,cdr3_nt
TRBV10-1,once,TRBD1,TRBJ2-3,CASSGNRGPSGTDTQYF,TGCGCCAGCAGTGGAAACAGGGGGCCGTCGGGTACAGATACGCAGTATTTT
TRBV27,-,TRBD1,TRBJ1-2,CASSLLSGGSGYTF,TGTGCCAGCAGTTTATTATCAGGGGGCTCTGGCTACACCTTC
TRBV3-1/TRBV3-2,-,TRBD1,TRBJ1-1,CASSRTGTGDTEAFF,TGTGCCAGCAGCCGCACCGGGACAGGGGACACTGAAGCTTTCTTT
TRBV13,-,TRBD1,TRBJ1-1,CASSLGTGGTEAFF,TGTGCCAGCAGCCTTGGGACAGGGGGCACTGAAGCTTTCTTT
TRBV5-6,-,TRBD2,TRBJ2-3,CASRVTSGNTDTQYF,TGTGCCAGCAGGGTGACTAGCGGTAACACAGATACGCAGTATTTT
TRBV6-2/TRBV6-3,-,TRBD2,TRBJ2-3,CASSSRLAEGSTDTQYF,TGTGCCAGCAGTTCCCGTCTAGCGGAAGGATCCACAGATACGCAGTATTTT
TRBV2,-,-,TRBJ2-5,CASSGQFETQYF,TGTGCCAGCAGTGGACAGTTCGAGACCCAGTACTTC
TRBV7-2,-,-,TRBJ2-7,CASSLEVRGYEQYF,TGTGCCAGCAGCTTAGAGGTCCGGGGGTACGAGCAGTACTTC
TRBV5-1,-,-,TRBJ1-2,CASSPGSYVDYGYTF,TGCGCCAGCAGCCCCGGGTCCTATGTGGACTATGGCTACACCTTC
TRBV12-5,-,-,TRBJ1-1,CASGPTGFEAFF,TGTGCTAGTGGTCCGACAGGTTTTGAAGCTTTCTTT
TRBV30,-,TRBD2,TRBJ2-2,CAWSVGSGRAAGELFF,TGTGCCTGGAGTGTCGGTAGCGGGAGGGCGGCCGGGGAGCTGTTTTTT
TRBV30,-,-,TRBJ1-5,CAWSHLTGANQPQHF,TGTGCCTGGAGTCACCTGACAGGCGCGAATCAGCCCCAGCATTTT
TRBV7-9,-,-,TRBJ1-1,CASSPNRDTEAFF,TGTGCCAGCAGCCCAAACAGGGACACTGAAGCTTTCTTT
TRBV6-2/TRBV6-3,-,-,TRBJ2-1,CASSYSRSSGNRIRGEQFF,TGTGCCAGCAGTTACTCGAGGAGTTCAGGGAATCGGATTAGGGGTGAGCAGTTCTTC
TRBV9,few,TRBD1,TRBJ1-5,CASSVGGQGPPQHF,TGTGCCAGCAGCGTGGGGGGACAGGGACCGCCCCAGCATTTT
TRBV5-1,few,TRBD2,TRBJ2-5,CASSSGLAALEETQYF,TGCGCCAGCAGCTCCGGACTAGCGGCCCTCGAGGAGACCCAGTACTTC
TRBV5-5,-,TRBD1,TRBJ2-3,CASSWTGGADTQYF,TGTGCCAGCAGCTGGACAGGGGGGGCAGATACGCAGTATTTT
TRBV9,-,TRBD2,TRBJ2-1,CASSATSANNEQFF,TGTGCCAGCAGCGCGACTAGCGCAAACAATGAGCAGTTCTTC
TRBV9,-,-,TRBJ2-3,CASSVIATDTQYF,TGTGCCAGCAGCGTAATAGCCACAGATACGCAGTATTTT
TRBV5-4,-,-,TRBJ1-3,CASSTRMGENTIYF,TGTGCCAGCAGCACTAGAATGGGCGAAAACACCATATATTTT
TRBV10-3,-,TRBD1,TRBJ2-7,CAISEDRAYEQYF,TGTGCCATCAGTGAGGACAGGGCCTACGAGCAGTACTTC
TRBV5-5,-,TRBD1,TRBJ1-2,CASSLDQTQGSLFYGYTF,TGTGCCAGCAGCTTGGATCAAACACAGGGGTCCCTATTCTATGGCTACACCTTC
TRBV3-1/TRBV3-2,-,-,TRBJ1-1,CASSQAGGEAFF,TGTGCCAGCAGCCAAGCGGGAGGTGAAGCTTTCTTT
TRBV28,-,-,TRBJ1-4,CASSESRGEKLFF,TGTGCCAGCAGCGAGAGCCGGGGTGAAAAACTGTTTTTT
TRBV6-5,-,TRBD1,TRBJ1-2,CASSFRGTGFNYTF,TGTGCCAGCAGTTTCCGCGGGACAGGGTTTAACTACACCTTC
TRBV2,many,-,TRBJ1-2,CASRSTSYGYTF,TGTGCCAGCCGATCTACCTCCTATGGCTACACCTTC
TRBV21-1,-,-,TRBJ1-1,CASSKPLSRNTEAFF,TGTGCCAGCAGCAAACCCCTGAGTCGGAACACTGAAGCTTTCTTT
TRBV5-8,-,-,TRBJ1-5,CASSLDRLGQPQHF,TGTGCCAGCAGCTTAGACAGGCTGGGTCAGCCCCAGCATTTT
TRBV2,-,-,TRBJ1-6,CAIKDRNSPLHF,TGTGCCATTAAGGACAGAAATTCACCCCTCCACTTT
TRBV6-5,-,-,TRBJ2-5,CASSGSYLGTQYF,TGTGCCAGCAGCGGGAGTTACCTTGGGACCCAGTACTTC
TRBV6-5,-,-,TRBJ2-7,CASKRRGTYEQYF,TGTGCCAGCAAACGCAGGGGCACCTACGAGCAGTACTTC
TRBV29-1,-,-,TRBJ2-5,CSVADGLETQYF,TGCAGCGTTGCCGACGGGTTGGAGACCCAGTACTTC
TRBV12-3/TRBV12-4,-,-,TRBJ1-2,CASSGGLYGYTF,TGTGCCAGCAGTGGGGGCCTCTATGGCTACACCTTC
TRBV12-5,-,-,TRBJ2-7,CASGRLGGYEQYF,TGTGCTAGTGGTCGGTTGGGCGGGTACGAGCAGTACTTC
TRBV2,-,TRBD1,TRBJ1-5,CASSADRESNQPQHF,TGTGCCAGCAGCGCGGACAGGGAAAGCAATCAGCCCCAGCATTTT
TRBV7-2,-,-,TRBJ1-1,CASSLKRGTEAFF,TGTGCCAGCAGCTTAAAAAGGGGCACTGAAGCTTTCTTT
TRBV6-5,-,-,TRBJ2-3,CASRTLRRNTDTQYF,TGTGCCAGCAGGACCTTGAGGAGAAACACAGATACGCAGTATTTT
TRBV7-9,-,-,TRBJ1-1,CASSSKGGNTEAFF,TGTGCCAGCAGCTCCAAGGGAGGGAATACTGAAGCTTTCTTT
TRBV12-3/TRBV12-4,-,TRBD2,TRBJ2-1,CASTSGGIYEQFF,TGTGCCAGCACTAGCGGGGGGATATATGAGCAGTTCTTC
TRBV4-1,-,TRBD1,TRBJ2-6,CASSRTGEDSGANVLTF,TGCGCCAGCAGTAGAACAGGGGAAGACTCTGGGGCCAACGTCCTGACTTTC
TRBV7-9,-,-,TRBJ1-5,CASSLGGYSNQPQHF,TGTGCCAGCAGCTTAGGAGGGTATAGCAATCAGCCCCAGCATTTT
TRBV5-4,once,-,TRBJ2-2,CASSPAVANTGELFF,TGTGCCAGCAGCCCGGCGGTAGCGAACACCGGGGAGCTGTTTTTT